The next 23 T cell receptor beta chains were all read from a single sample in a study of blood T cell repertoires in COVID-19. Produced via immunoSEQ multiplex PCR; TCRdb's table is partial and in-frame only. The sample includes a few hundred thousand clones, about 90% of them seen just once. The sequenced sample consisted of peripheral blood. These receptor sequences come from a woman between 50 and 59 years old with acute or convalescent COVID-19.

This clone occurred a few times. The chain is built from TRBV19 and TRBJ1-1, with TRBD1 identical over 8 bases. Germline assignment: CDR1 LNHDA and CDR2 SQIVND (reference sequence). V lost 4 bases, J lost 6 bases, and 7 bases stayed unmatched. The CDR3 has 14 residues. The CDR3 is CASSTTGTGSEAFF. DNA of the CDR3: TGTGCCAGTAGTACCACCGGGACAGGCTCTGAAGCTTTCTTT.

This chain links TRBV7-9 with TRBJ1-3; TRBD1 is a possible D gene (6 bases). The germline gives CDR1 SEHNR, CDR2 FQNEAQ (reference sequence). The ends were cut back, 5 bases at V and 0 bases at J, with 14 bases in the middle. The CDR3 contains 16 residues. The chain's CDR3 is CASSTERDTSGNTIYF. CDR3 DNA sequence: TGTGCCAGCAGCACAGAGAGGGACACCTCTGGAAACACCATATATTTT.

CDR3 in amino acids: CASTPRGVGTQETQYF. The CDR3 region has the DNA TGTGCCAGCACCCCTCGGGGTGTGGGGACTCAAGAGACCCAGTACTTC. The chain is built from TRBV7-9 and TRBJ2-5; tentative D call: TRBD2 (6 bases). CDR3 length: 16 amino acids. Germline values: CDR1 SEHNR, CDR2 FQNEAQ (reference sequence). Trimming removed 7 bases at V and 2 bases at J, with 20 bases between.

The CDR3 loop is CASSPVTSGQETQYF. The CDR3, as DNA: TGCGCCAGCAGCCCAGTGACTAGCGGTCAAGAGACCCAGTACTTC. This chain uses TRBV5-1 with TRBJ2-5, with TRBD2 identical over 9 bases. The CDR3 totals 15 residues. In germline, CDR1 is SGHRS, CDR2 YFSETQ. Germline trimming cut 4 bases from V and 2 bases from J; bases unmatched to any gene: 6.

The CDR3 DNA is TGTGCCAGCAGTTACGGGCCGAAACTCTACAATGAGCAGTTCTTC. Translation: CASSYGPKLYNEQFF. The chain uses TRBV6-5 and TRBJ2-1; D is undetermined. This CDR3 spans 15 amino acids. V lost 2 bases, J lost 3 bases, and 11 bases lay in between. CDR1 MNHEY and CDR2 SVGAGI come from the germline V gene.

Only a few counts were recorded for this clone. The chain is built from TRBV9 and TRBJ1-3, with D tentatively TRBD1 (5 bases). V was cut by 1 base and J by 0 bases, with 8 bases left in between. Germline assignment: CDR1 SGDLS and CDR2 YYNGEE. The CDR3 totals 15 residues. CDR3 sequence: CASSVQGGSGNTIYF. CDR3 nucleotide sequence: TGTGCCAGCAGCGTACAGGGCGGCTCTGGAAACACCATATATTTT. The entire variable domain, with the rest obtained from reference TRBV9 and TRBJ1-3, is as follows: DSGVTQTPKHLITATGQRVTLRCSPRSGDLSVYWYQQSLDQGLQFLIQYYNGEERAKGNILERFSAQQFPDLHSELNLSSLELGDSALYFCASSVQGGSGNTIYFGEGSWLTVV.

The chain combines TRBV7-3 with TRBJ2-5, with a tentative D call TRBD2 (6 bases). The V end was cut by 5 bases, the J end by 0 bases, with 13 bases between. CDR1 and CDR2 (germline): SGHTA, FQGTGA. This CDR3 spans 15 amino acids. The CDR3 is CASSAFGGNQETQYF. The CDR3 DNA follows: TGTGCCAGCAGCGCATTTGGCGGGAACCAAGAGACCCAGTACTTC.

The chain recombines TRBV7-2 with TRBJ2-2, with TRBD2 as a possible D gene (5 bases). Germline assignment: CDR1 SGHTA and CDR2 FQGNSA. The CDR3 totals 16 residues. V lost 0 bases, J lost 4 bases, and 12 bases lay in between. This CDR3 is CASSLASGLSTGELFF. Written as DNA, the CDR3 is TGTGCCAGCAGCTTAGCCAGCGGTTTGAGCACCGGGGAGCTGTTTTTT.

The rearrangement links TRBV30 to TRBJ2-2, with 12 nucleotides matching TRBD1. Trimming at V came to 3 bases and at J to 6 bases, leaving 2 bases not matched to a gene. The CDR3 loop spans 14 amino acids. Germline CDR1 and CDR2: GTSNPN and SVGIG (reference sequence). The CDR3 region is CAWSGTGGAGELFF. The CDR3 DNA sequence: TGTGCCTGGAGCGGGACAGGGGGCGCCGGGGAGCTGTTTTTT.

The CDR3: CAISETGDQPQHF. CDR3 nucleotide sequence: TGTGCCATCAGTGAAACAGGGGATCAGCCCCAGCATTTT. The chain combines TRBV10-3 with TRBJ1-5; 7 bases are shared with TRBD1. Germline lookup yields CDR1 ENHRY and CDR2 SYGVKD. The CDR3 consists of 13 residues. V gave up 3 bases and J gave up 5 bases; unmatched junction bases: 1.

The V and J genes are TRBV12-3 or TRBV12-4 and TRBJ2-3, with D unresolved. Trimming stripped 6 bases from V and 2 bases from J, with 6 bases between. CDR3 size: 12 residues. CDR3 amino acids: CASRSLTDTQYF. The DNA of the CDR3 is TGTGCCAGCAGGAGCCTCACAGATACGCAGTATTTT.

The chain is built from TRBV30 and TRBJ1-5, with 8 bases identical to TRBD1. The CDR3 has 15 residues. The V segment lost 2 bases and the J segment 4 bases; nucleotides outside the gene matches: 7. Germline V gene sequence: CDR1 GTSNPN, CDR2 SVGIG (reference sequence). The CDR3 region has the DNA TGTGCCTGGAGTACGGCAGGGGGCAGTAATCAGCCCCAGCATTTT. This gives the protein CAWSTAGGSNQPQHF.

The gene calls are TRBV27 and TRBJ2-7; no reliable D call. The CDR3 spans 13 residues. The germline V gene encodes CDR1 MNHEY and CDR2 SMNVEV (reference sequence). V was trimmed by 9 bases and J by 4 bases, leaving 16 bases between them. This CDR3 is CASPPERGYEQYF. CDR3 nucleotides: TGTGCCAGTCCCCCCGAGCGAGGTTACGAGCAGTACTTC.

The chain recombines TRBV6-5 with TRBJ2-4; 8 bases map to TRBD2. The CDR3 covers 13 residues. CDR1 and CDR2 from the germline V gene are MNHEY and SVGAGI. After removal of 0 bases from V and 9 bases from J, the junction contained 1 base not matched to a gene. CDR3 protein: CASSYSREGIQYF. The CDR3 DNA follows: TGTGCCAGCAGTTACTCTCGGGAGGGCATTCAGTACTTC.

The gene calls are TRBV6-2 or TRBV6-3 and TRBJ2-3; 8 nucleotides match TRBD2. The germline V gene encodes CDR1 MNHEY and CDR2 SVGEGT. The CDR3 consists of 15 residues. V lost 4 bases and J lost 1; bases outside the gene matches: 4. Here the CDR3 reads CASSLSGGGTDTQYF. The CDR3 nucleotides read TGTGCCAGCAGTTTATCGGGGGGGGGCACAGATACGCAGTATTTT.

This sequence joins TRBV24-1 and TRBJ1-5; 10 bases agree with TRBD1. Germline-derived CDR1 and CDR2 are KGHDR and SFDVKD. The CDR3 contains 14 residues. The V and J ends lost 12 bases and 3 bases, in that order; junction bases with no gene match: 7. The CDR3 is CAPYGTGDNQPQHF. The CDR3 DNA reads as TGTGCCCCGTACGGGACAGGGGACAATCAGCCCCAGCATTTT.

This chain links TRBV5-4 with TRBJ2-5, with D perhaps TRBD2 (6 bases). Trimming left V 2 bases short and J 4 bases short, with 18 bases between. The CDR3 consists of 16 residues. CDR1 and CDR2 (germline): SGHNT, YYREEE (reference sequence). This CDR3 is CASSFWAGRSPETQYF. CDR3 coding DNA: TGTGCCAGCAGCTTTTGGGCGGGGAGGAGCCCAGAGACCCAGTACTTC.

This clone showed up just once. The J gene is TRBJ2-5, the V gene TRBV30; D is possibly TRBD2 (5 bases). The CDR3 has 14 amino acids. Per the germline V gene, CDR1 is GTSNPN and CDR2 is SVGIG (reference sequence). Trimming took 4 bases from V and 7 from J, leaving 19 bases between them. As DNA, the CDR3 is TGTGCCTGGAAGGCTGACTCCCGGGGTGGGACCCAGTACTTC. This gives the protein CAWKADSRGGTQYF.

The V call is TRBV27, the J call TRBJ2-3; possible D gene TRBD2, 6 bases. From germline, CDR1 is MNHEY and CDR2 SMNVEV (reference sequence). Trimming removed 4 bases at V and 5 bases at J, with 19 bases between. CDR3 length: 16 amino acids. Here the CDR3 DNA reads TGTGCCAGCAGTTCCTCGGGAGCTAGGTTCGTAGATACGCAGTATTTT. Encoded protein: CASSSSGARFVDTQYF.

This sequence joins TRBV24-1 and TRBJ2-1, with 13 bases that match TRBD2. The CDR3 contains 17 residues. Unmatched junction bases numbered 14, after V lost 4 bases and J lost 12 bases. Germline values: CDR1 KGHDR, CDR2 SFDVKD. DNA of the CDR3: TGTGCCACCAGTGAGGGGGAAGGGACTAGCGGGGCGTCCGGGCAGTTCTTC. Translated: CATSEGEGTSGASGQFF.

The chain is built from TRBV4-2 and TRBJ2-3; 8 positions agree with TRBD2. The CDR3 extends over 16 amino acids. V trimming: 1 base; J trimming: 6 bases; junction bases outside the gene matches: 9. Germline assignment: CDR1 LGHNA and CDR2 YNFKEQ. CDR3 coding DNA: TGTGCCAGCAGCCAAGGTGAGAGCGGGGGACTGGATACGCAGTATTTT. The encoded protein is CASSQGESGGLDTQYF.

The CDR3 loop is CASNISGTGGGGANVLTF. The CDR3 DNA reads TGTGCCAGCAACATCTCCGGGACAGGGGGCGGTGGGGCCAACGTCCTGACTTTC. This sequence joins TRBV11-2 and TRBJ2-6, with 12 bases aligning to TRBD1. The CDR3 runs to 18 residues. Germline CDR1 is SGHAT and CDR2 is FQNNGV. J gave up 3 bases and V 7 bases, and 10 bases lay outside the gene matches. The full variable domain, rest sourced from reference TRBV11-2 and TRBJ2-6, is EAGVAQSPRYKIIEKRQSVAFWCNPISGHATLYWYQQILGQGPKLLIQFQNNGVVDDSQLPKDRFSAERLKGVDSTLKIQPAKLEDSAVYLCASNISGTGGGGANVLTFGAGSRLTVL.

The genes are TRBV6-2 or TRBV6-3 and TRBJ2-7; D is unclear. CDR3 size: 14 residues. The V and J ends lost 2 bases and 3 bases respectively, with 11 bases between them. Germline CDR1 is MNHEY and CDR2 is SVGEGT. In DNA, the CDR3 is TGTGCCAGCAGTTACATAGACTTGGACTACGAGCAGTACTTC. Encoded protein: CASSYIDLDYEQYF.